This passage covers 5 T cell receptor beta chains from one sample sequenced in a study of identical twins. Via MiXCR, TCRdb re-called the 5' RACE reads, giving one row per CDR3 protein. Altogether around 680,000 distinct CDR3 sequences are present, 8.6% being singletons, with the ten largest covering approximately 0.96%. The sample also formed part of further work on yellow fever vaccine responses in identical twins.

The specimen was PBMCs. Receptors were obtained from a woman aged 18-30 years in good health.

The rearrangement uses TRBV5-6 and TRBJ2-7; D ambiguous. This CDR3 spans 13 amino acids. Per the germline V gene, CDR1 is SGHDT and CDR2 is YYEEEE. V was trimmed by 4 bases and J by 5 bases, leaving 13 bases between them. In DNA form, the CDR3 reads TGTGCCAGCAGCGGAAGGAGCAGGCACGAGCAGTACTTC. Translating gives CASSGRSRHEQYF.

The V gene is TRBV6-4, the J gene TRBJ2-1; 8 nucleotides match TRBD2. Germline values: CDR1 MRHNA, CDR2 SNTAGT. The CDR3 runs to 15 residues. Trimming removed 3 bases from V and 9 bases from J; junction bases left unmatched: 10. The CDR3 region has the DNA TGTGCCAGCAGTGAAGAGAGGACTAGCTTGAGTGAGCAGTTCTTC. Its protein product is CASSEERTSLSEQFF.

This clonotype came up a few times. This chain joins TRBV29-1 and TRBJ2-1; the D gene is possibly TRBD2 (5 bases). Trimming left V 7 bases short and J 2 bases short, with 18 bases between. The CDR3 length is 15 residues. Germline V lookup: CDR1 SQVTM, CDR2 ANQGSEA. CDR3 amino acids: CSGINLAPAYNEQFF. CDR3 coding DNA: TGCAGCGGAATTAACCTAGCTCCTGCCTACAATGAGCAGTTCTTC.

This chain's CDR3 is CASSQDFRADEQFF. The CDR3 DNA sequence: TGCGCCAGCAGCCAAGATTTCAGGGCGGATGAGCAGTTCTTC. The V gene is TRBV4-3, the J gene TRBJ2-1, with D maybe TRBD1 (5 bases). The V end was cut by 0 bases, the J end by 8 bases, with 11 bases between. The germline V gene encodes CDR1 LGHNA and CDR2 YSLEER. The CDR3 loop spans 14 amino acids.

The chain combines TRBV5-6 with TRBJ2-7; D remains unclear. CDR1 is SGHDT, CDR2 YYEEEE, per germline. Trimming pared 3 bases from V and 3 bases from J, leaving 13 bases between. The CDR3 runs 14 residues. CDR3 amino acids: CASSSLNDFYEQYF. The CDR3 region has the DNA TGTGCCAGCAGCTCCCTTAATGACTTCTACGAGCAGTACTTC.